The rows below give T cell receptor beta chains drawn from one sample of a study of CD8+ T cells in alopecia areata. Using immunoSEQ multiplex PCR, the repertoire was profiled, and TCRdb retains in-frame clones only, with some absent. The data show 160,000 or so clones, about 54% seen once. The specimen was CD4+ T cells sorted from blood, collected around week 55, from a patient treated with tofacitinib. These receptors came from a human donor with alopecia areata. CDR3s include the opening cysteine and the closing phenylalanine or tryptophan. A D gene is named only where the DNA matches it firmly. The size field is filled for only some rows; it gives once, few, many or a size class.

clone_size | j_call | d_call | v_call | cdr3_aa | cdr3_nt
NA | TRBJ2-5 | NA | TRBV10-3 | CAISETPLETQYF | TGTGCCATCAGTGAGACCCCTCTAGAAACCCAGTACTTC
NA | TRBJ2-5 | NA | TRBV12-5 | CASGLDDRRETQYF | TGTGCTAGTGGTTTGGACGACAGACGAGAGACCCAGTACTTC
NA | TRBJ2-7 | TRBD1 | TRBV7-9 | CASSFPTGVSEQYF | TGTGCCAGCAGCTTCCCGACAGGGGTCTCCGAGCAGTACTTC
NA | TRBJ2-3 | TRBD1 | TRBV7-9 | CASSQQGDTQYF | TGTGCCAGCAGCCAACAGGGGGATACGCAGTATTTT
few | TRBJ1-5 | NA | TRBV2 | CASSAGHPQHF | TGTGCCAGCAGTGCTGGACATCCCCAGCATTTT
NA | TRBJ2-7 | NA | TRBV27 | CASSLARGRKQYF | TGTGCCAGCAGTTTGGCCAGGGGTAGGAAGCAGTACTTC
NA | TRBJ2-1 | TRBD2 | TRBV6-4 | CASSKLAGSFNEQFF | TGTGCCAGCAGCAAACTAGCGGGGTCGTTCAATGAGCAGTTCTTC
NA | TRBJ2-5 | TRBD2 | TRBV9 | CASSVAGGDSETQYF | TGTGCCAGCAGCGTAGCGGGGGGGGATTCAGAGACCCAGTACTTC
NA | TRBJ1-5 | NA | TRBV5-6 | CASSSDINQPQHF | TGTGCCAGCAGCTCTGACATTAATCAGCCCCAGCATTTT
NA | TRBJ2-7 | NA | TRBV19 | CASNPGGGSYEQYF | TGTGCCAGTAACCCGGGTGGGGGATCCTACGAGCAGTACTTC
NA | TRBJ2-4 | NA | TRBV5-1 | CASSLIPSELSKNIQYF | TGCGCCAGCAGCTTAATCCCCAGCGAGCTGTCCAAAAACATTCAGTACTTC
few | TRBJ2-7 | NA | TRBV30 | CAWSVPWGTYEQYF | TGTGCCTGGAGTGTTCCCTGGGGGACGTACGAGCAGTACTTC
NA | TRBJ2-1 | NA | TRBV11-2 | CASSSGFTYNEQFF | TGTGCCAGCAGCTCCGGGTTCACATACAATGAGCAGTTCTTC
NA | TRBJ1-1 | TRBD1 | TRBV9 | CASSATGTANTEAFF | TGTGCCAGCAGCGCAACCGGGACAGCAAACACTGAAGCTTTCTTT
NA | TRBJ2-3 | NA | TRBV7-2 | CASSSTYTQYF | TGTGCCAGCAGCTCCACCTATACGCAGTATTTT
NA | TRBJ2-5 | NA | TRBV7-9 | CASSSTETQYF | TGTGCCAGCAGCTCAACGGAGACCCAGTACTTC
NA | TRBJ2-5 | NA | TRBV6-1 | CASRVASETQYF | TGTGCCAGCAGGGTGGCGTCAGAGACCCAGTACTTC
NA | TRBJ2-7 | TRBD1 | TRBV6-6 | CASSKGQGGYEQYF | TGTGCCAGCAGCAAAGGACAGGGGGGGTACGAGCAGTACTTC
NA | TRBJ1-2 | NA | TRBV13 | CASSLRGAISHGYTF | TGTGCCAGCAGCTTACGGGGCGCCATTTCCCATGGCTACACCTTC
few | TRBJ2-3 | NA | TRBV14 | CASSRRSTDTQYF | TGTGCCAGCAGCCGGCGGAGCACAGATACGCAGTATTTT
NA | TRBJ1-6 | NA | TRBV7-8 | CASSRQKGNSPLHF | TGTGCCAGCAGCCGACAAAAGGGGAATTCACCCCTCCACTTT
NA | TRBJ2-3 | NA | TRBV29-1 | CSVGDLLYTDTQYF | TGCAGCGTTGGGGACTTACTTTACACAGATACGCAGTATTTT
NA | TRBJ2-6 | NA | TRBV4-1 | CASSQVGSGANVLTF | TGCGCCAGCAGCCAAGTAGGCTCTGGGGCCAACGTCCTGACTTTC
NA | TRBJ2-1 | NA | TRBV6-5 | CASSSPIPGHNEQFF | TGTGCCAGCAGTTCCCCGATTCCGGGACACAATGAGCAGTTCTTC
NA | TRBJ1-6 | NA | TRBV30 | CAWRDRSRPTLHF | TGTGCCTGGAGAGACAGGAGCCGACCGACCCTCCACTTT
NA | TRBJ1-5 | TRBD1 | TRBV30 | CAYDRGYANQPQHF | TGTGCCTATGACAGGGGATATGCCAATCAGCCCCAGCATTTT
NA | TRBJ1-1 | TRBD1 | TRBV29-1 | CSAGQGDTEAFF | TGCAGCGCGGGACAGGGAGACACTGAAGCTTTCTTT
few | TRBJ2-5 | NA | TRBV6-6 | CASSRQYSQYF | TGTGCCAGCAGCCGACAGTATTCCCAGTACTTC
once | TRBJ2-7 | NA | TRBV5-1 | CASSFWDTSYEQYF | TGCGCCAGCAGCTTCTGGGACACCTCCTACGAGCAGTACTTC
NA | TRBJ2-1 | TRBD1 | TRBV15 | CATSRVSGTVPYNEQFF | TGTGCCACCAGCAGAGTTTCCGGGACAGTCCCCTACAATGAGCAGTTCTTC
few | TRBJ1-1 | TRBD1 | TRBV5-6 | CASSLLGQGHMNTEAFF | TGTGCCAGCAGCTTGTTGGGACAGGGGCACATGAACACTGAAGCTTTCTTT
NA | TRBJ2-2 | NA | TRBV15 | CATSRDSWRGNTGELFF | TGTGCCACCAGCAGAGATTCGTGGAGGGGGAACACCGGGGAGCTGTTTTTT
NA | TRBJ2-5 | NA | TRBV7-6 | CASSSGQFKETQYF | TGTGCCAGCAGCTCTGGACAGTTTAAAGAGACCCAGTACTTC
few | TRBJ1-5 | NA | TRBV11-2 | CASSYTSNQPQHF | TGTGCCAGCAGCTATACGAGCAATCAGCCCCAGCATTTT
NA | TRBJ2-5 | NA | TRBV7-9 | CASNNQETQYF | TGTGCCAGCAACAATCAAGAGACCCAGTACTTC
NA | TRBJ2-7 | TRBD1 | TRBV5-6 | CASSLALGQVNSYEQYF | TGTGCCAGCAGCTTGGCCCTGGGACAGGTTAACTCCTACGAGCAGTACTTC
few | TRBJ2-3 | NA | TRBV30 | CAWSVVRPTDTQYF | TGTGCCTGGAGTGTAGTCCGACCCACAGATACGCAGTATTTT
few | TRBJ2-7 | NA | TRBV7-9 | CASSFRRYEQYF | TGTGCCAGCAGCTTTAGACGCTACGAGCAGTACTTC
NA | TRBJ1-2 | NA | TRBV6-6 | CASSYSSSSLGGYTF | TGTGCCAGCAGTTATTCCAGCTCCTCACTTGGGGGCTACACCTTC
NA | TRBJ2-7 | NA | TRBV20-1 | CSAFSSSEQYF | TGCAGTGCTTTTAGCTCCTCCGAGCAGTACTTC
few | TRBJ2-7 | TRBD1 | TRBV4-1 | CASSQGQGSYEQYF | TGCGCCAGCAGCCAGGGACAGGGATCCTACGAGCAGTACTTC
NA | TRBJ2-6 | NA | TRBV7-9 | CASSLPRTTSGANVLTF | TGTGCCAGCAGCTTACCAAGGACCACCTCTGGGGCCAACGTCCTGACTTTC
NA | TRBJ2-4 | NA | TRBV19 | CASIGGPAKNIQYF | TGTGCCAGTATAGGAGGGCCGGCCAAAAACATTCAGTACTTC
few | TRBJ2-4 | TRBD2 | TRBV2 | CASSEDVGGGAAIQYF | TGTGCCAGCAGTGAAGATGTCGGCGGGGGGGCCGCCATTCAGTACTTC
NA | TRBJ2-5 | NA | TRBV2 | CASTHGRDNKETQYF | TGTGCCAGCACGCACGGCCGGGACAATAAAGAGACCCAGTACTTC
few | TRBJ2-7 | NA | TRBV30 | CAWSDLGHSYEQYF | TGTGCCTGGAGTGACTTGGGCCACTCCTACGAGCAGTACTTC
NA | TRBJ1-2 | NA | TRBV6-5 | CASSYGPNYGYTF | TGTGCCAGCAGTTACGGTCCCAACTATGGCTACACCTTC
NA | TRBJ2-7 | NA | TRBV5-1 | CASSITGYEQYF | TGCGCCAGCAGCATAACAGGATACGAGCAGTACTTC
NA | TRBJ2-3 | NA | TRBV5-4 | CASSKEGTGVDTQYF | TGTGCCAGCAGTAAGGAGGGCACCGGGGTAGATACGCAGTATTTT
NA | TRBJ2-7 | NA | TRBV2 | CASRWGAEEQYF | TGTGCCAGCAGGTGGGGGGCGGAAGAGCAGTACTTC
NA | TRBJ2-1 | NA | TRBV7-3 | CASSLSYNEQFF | TGTGCCAGCAGCTTAAGCTACAATGAGCAGTTCTTC
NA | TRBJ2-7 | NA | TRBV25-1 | CASSDGAWISYEQYF | TGTGCCAGCAGTGACGGGGCGTGGATTTCGTACGAGCAGTACTTC
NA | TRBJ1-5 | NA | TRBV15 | CATSRDRIPQHF | TGTGCCACCAGCAGAGATCGTATTCCCCAGCATTTT
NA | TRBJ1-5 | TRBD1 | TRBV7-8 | CASTADRDQPQHF | TGTGCCAGCACCGCGGACAGGGATCAGCCCCAGCATTTT
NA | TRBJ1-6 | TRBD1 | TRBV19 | CASSTGQGASPLHF | TGTGCCAGTAGTACTGGACAGGGGGCTTCACCCCTCCACTTT